This entry lists 20 T cell receptor beta chains sequenced from one sample in a study of blood T cells in healthy people across ages. The second PCR ran roughly 6 to 12 cycles with a sample-barcoded 5' primer and J-beta primers. TCRdb analysed the 5' RACE reads with MiXCR anew, one entry per CDR3 protein. The data show over a million distinct CDR3 sequences, 35% to 50% seen once. The sample consisted of blood. The receptors shown here come from a woman aged 55-69 years in good health.

The V gene is TRBV29-1, the J gene TRBJ2-7; 11 bases map to TRBD2. The CDR3 loop spans 14 amino acids. CDR1 is SQVTM and CDR2 is ANQGSEA in the germline V gene. V trimming: 7 bases; J trimming: 2 bases; junction bases outside the gene matches: 7. The CDR3 sequence: CSAATSGVTYEQYF. The CDR3, as DNA: TGCAGCGCCGCGACTAGCGGGGTTACCTACGAGCAGTACTTC.

This chain connects TRBV12-3 or TRBV12-4 to TRBJ2-2, with no clear D. V was cut by 7 bases and J by 4 bases, with 13 bases left in between. There are 14 residues in the CDR3. The CDR3 nucleotides are TGTGCCAGCAAAGCAGATGCTGGCACCGGGGAGCTGTTTTTT. Encoded protein: CASKADAGTGELFF.

V usage is TRBV6-1 and J usage is TRBJ1-1, with TRBD1 as a possible D gene (5 bases). V was clipped by 2 bases and J by 8 bases, with 9 bases between them. The CDR3 is 12 residues long. CDR1 is MNHNS, CDR2 SASEGT, per germline. CDR3 residues: CASSEMRTEAFF. The CDR3 DNA reads TGTGCCAGCAGTGAAATGAGGACAGAAGCTTTCTTT.

This sequence joins TRBV7-9 and TRBJ2-1, with 8 bases identical to TRBD1. Germline CDR1 reads SEHNR; CDR2 reads FQNEAQ (reference sequence). This CDR3 is built from 15 residues. The ends lost 3 bases at V and 5 bases at J; junction bases unmatched: 6. Here the CDR3 reads CASSLQQGVNNEQFF. The DNA of the CDR3 is TGTGCCAGCAGCTTGCAACAGGGGGTGAACAATGAGCAGTTCTTC. Full variable domain (outside the CDR3, taken from reference TRBV7-9 and TRBJ2-1): DTGVSQNPRHKITKRGQNVTFRCDPISEHNRLYWYRQTLGQGPEFLTYFQNEAQLEKSRLLSDRFSAERPKGSFSTLEIQRTEQGDSAMYLCASSLQQGVNNEQFFGPGTRLTVL.

The CDR3 region has the DNA TGCAGTGTTCCGGACGCGGGGTACGAGCAGTTCTTC. It yields the protein CSVPDAGYEQFF. The rearrangement links TRBV20-1 to TRBJ2-1, with D possibly matching TRBD2 (6 bases). V was pared by 7 bases and J by 10 bases, with 17 bases between. Germline values: CDR1 DFQATT, CDR2 SNEGSKA (reference sequence). The CDR3 spans 12 residues.

This clonotype was detected only once. The chain is built from TRBV15 and TRBJ2-7, with a possible D match to TRBD2 (5 bases). This CDR3 has 12 residues. Germline-derived CDR1 and CDR2 are LNHNV and YYDKDF (reference sequence). Deletions cut 1 base from V and 9 bases from J, with 10 bases between. For the CDR3, the DNA is TGTGCCACCAGCAGAGCCGCCGGGATGCAGTACTTC. Protein product: CATSRAAGMQYF. Based on the CDR3 plus reference TRBV15 and TRBJ2-7, the full variable domain is DAMVIQNPRYQVTQFGKPVTLSCSQTLNHNVMYWYQQKSSQAPKLLFHYYDKDFNNEADTPDNFQSRRPNTSFCFLDIRSPGLGDTAMYLCATSRAAGMQYFGPGTRLTVT.

The chain carries TRBV20-1 and TRBJ2-1; no firm D call. Between the trimmed V and J ends, which lost 5 bases and 3 bases, there was a span of 14 bases. Germline V CDR1 and CDR2: DFQATT, SNEGSKA (reference sequence). The CDR3 totals 14 residues. In nucleotides, the CDR3 is TGCAGTGCTGTCTATGGCGGATACTACAATGAGCAGTTCTTC. This sequence encodes CSAVYGGYYNEQFF.

The chain recombines TRBV14 with TRBJ2-7, with a weak D call TRBD2 (5 bases). The CDR3 contains 14 residues. Germline CDR1 is SGHDN and CDR2 is FVKESK. V shed 2 bases and J shed 7 bases, with 15 bases lying between them. In nucleotides, the CDR3 is TGTGCCAGCAGCCAAAGCGGCGGATACAATGAGCAGTACTTC. Translated: CASSQSGGYNEQYF. Variable domain in full (rest from reference TRBV14 and TRBJ2-7): EAGVTQFPSHSVIEKGQTVTLRCDPISGHDNLYWYRRVMGKEIKFLLHFVKESKQDESGMPNNRFLAERTGGTYSTLKVQPAELEDSGVYFCASSQSGGYNEQYFGPGTRLTVT.

This clonotype was seen ten or more times. CDR3 protein: CASSKALGGRETQYF. The CDR3 nucleotides are TGTGCCAGCAGCAAAGCGCTGGGAGGCCGGGAGACCCAGTACTTC. The chain carries TRBV21-1 and TRBJ2-5; the table's D call of TRBD2 was not tested on the DNA. TRBV21-1 is annotated as a pseudogene. This CDR3 is built from 15 residues.

In this sample, this clonotype turned up once. The chain uses TRBV12-5 and TRBJ1-2; 7 bases match TRBD1. CDR1 and CDR2 (germline): LGHNT, FRNRAP. The junction had 8 bases not matched to a gene; V was cut back by 0 bases and J by 4 bases. The CDR3 spans 16 residues. CDR3 nucleotides: TGTGCTAGTGGTTTGGTACATGGCAGGGGGGCCTATGGCTACACCTTC. It specifies CASGLVHGRGAYGYTF.

As concerns this clonotype: A clone one base away is much larger, so this may be a read error. Written as DNA, the CDR3 is TGTGCCAGCAGCGTGTGGGACAGGGCCCACGAGCAGTACTTC. It translates to CASSVWDRAHEQYF. The chain couples TRBV5-5 to TRBJ2-5, with 9 bases identical to TRBD1. Gene TRBJ2-7 matches the end of the DNA better, so the J call may be wrong. This CDR3 comprises 14 residues. The germline V gene encodes CDR1 SGHKS and CDR2 YYEKEE (reference sequence).

This chain connects TRBV6-1 to TRBJ1-2; 9 positions match TRBD1. CDR1 is MNHNS and CDR2 is SASEGT in the germline V gene. J lost 8 bases, V lost 1 base, and 5 bases had no gene match. The CDR3 is 14 residues long. The CDR3 protein is CASSEDGTGYGYTF. The CDR3 DNA follows: TGTGCCAGCAGTGAAGATGGGACAGGGTACGGCTACACCTTC.

This clonotype was observed a few times. The CDR3 nucleotides read TGTGCCAGCAGCCCTACCGGGACAGGGAACAATGAGCAGTTCTTC. Amino acids: CASSPTGTGNNEQFF. The J gene is TRBJ2-1, the V gene TRBV14; 9 nucleotides line up with TRBD1. The V gene end was trimmed by 4 bases and the J gene end by 5 bases; junction bases not matched to a gene: 6. The CDR3 extends over 15 amino acids. The germline V gene encodes CDR1 SGHDN and CDR2 FVKESK.

This clonotype was seen once. This chain's CDR3 is CSASDWQSDEQYF. The CDR3 DNA reads TGCAGCGCCTCAGACTGGCAGTCCGACGAGCAGTACTTC. This chain connects TRBV29-1 to TRBJ2-7; D is uncertain. This CDR3 comprises 13 residues. Germline assignment: CDR1 SQVTM and CDR2 ANQGSEA. Trimming shortened V by 7 bases and J by 5 bases, and 18 bases separated the two germline ends.

In its sample, this clonotype was seen a few times. This sequence joins TRBV20-1 and TRBJ2-4; maybe TRBD2 (6 bases). V dropped 6 bases and J dropped 0 bases, with 12 bases sitting between them. Germline lookup yields CDR1 DFQATT and CDR2 SNEGSKA (reference sequence). CDR3 length equals 14 residues. The CDR3 bases are TGCAGTGCCCGGTTGGAGGGAGCCAAAAACATTCAGTACTTC. Residues: CSARLEGAKNIQYF.

The chain is built from TRBV20-1 and TRBJ2-5; D assignment may be TRBD1 or TRBD2 (5 bases each). This CDR3 is 13 amino acids long. The germline V gene encodes CDR1 DFQATT and CDR2 SNEGSKA (reference sequence). The V end was cut by 7 bases, the J end by 4 bases, with 16 bases between. The CDR3 is CSGIDRGRETQYF. The DNA for the CDR3 is TGCAGTGGTATTGACCGGGGACGAGAGACCCAGTACTTC.

This clonotype was detected only a few times. This chain connects TRBV20-1 to TRBJ1-5; TRBD1 might be the D (5 bases). The CDR3 is made up of 15 amino acids. Trimming left V 6 bases short and J 3 bases short, with 18 bases between. Per the germline V gene, CDR1 is DFQATT and CDR2 is SNEGSKA (reference sequence). The CDR3 nucleotides read TGCAGTGCCCCGCCTAGGTGGGGCTCCAATCAGCCCCAGCATTTT. Translating it yields CSAPPRWGSNQPQHF.

The chain carries TRBV9 and TRBJ2-4; a weak D match, TRBD2 (5 bases). CDR3 length: 15 residues. Trimming left V 2 bases short and J 5 bases short, with 14 bases between. The germline gives CDR1 SGDLS, CDR2 YYNGEE. CDR3 residues: CASSVSGSFQNIQYF. The CDR3 nucleotides are TGTGCCAGCAGCGTCTCTGGGAGTTTCCAAAACATTCAGTACTTC.

The chain joins TRBV20-1 to TRBJ2-3; possible D gene TRBD2, 6 bases. Trimming shortened V by 0 bases and J by 6 bases, and 13 bases separated the two germline ends. Germline V gene data show CDR1 as DFQATT and CDR2 as SNEGSKA (reference sequence). The CDR3 runs 14 residues. The CDR3, as DNA: TGCAGTGCTAGAGATCTTACTAGCTTGGATACGCAGTATTTT. It is translated as CSARDLTSLDTQYF.

This clonotype was observed a few times. The chain employs TRBV4-1 and TRBJ2-5, with 13 nucleotides matching TRBD2. This CDR3 is built from 17 residues. Germline-derived CDR1 and CDR2 are MGHRA and YSYEKL. With V trimmed by 1 base and J by 5 bases, 7 bases remained unmatched. For the CDR3, the DNA is TGCGCCAGCAGCCAAGGGGAACGGACTAGCGGGAGTGAGACCCAGTACTTC. Translated, it gives CASSQGERTSGSETQYF.